This T cell receptor beta chain was found in a study of T cells in localized non-small cell lung cancer. Study-level results: Across samples, adjacent lung featured a median 57 of the top 100 tumor clones. Sequencing involved a lone tumor region, leaving heterogeneity possible. The highest T cell clonality was in uninvolved adjacent lung, above tumor.

The protocol was immunoSEQ multiplex PCR, while the TCRdb copy is restricted to in-frame clones and leaves out a portion. The table records some 30,000 clones, approximately 81% of them present only once. Between the trimmed V and J ends, which lost 3 bases and 8 bases, there was a span of 15 bases. Per the germline V gene, CDR1 is SGHNT and CDR2 is YYREEE (reference sequence). This CDR3 comprises 14 residues. A single count supports this clone. No antigen is known for it. The genes are TRBV5-4 and TRBJ2-4; D might be TRBD2 (6 bases). This sequence was found in a male donor older than 55 with stage II squamous cell lung carcinoma. The source was peripheral blood, collected before any cancer treatment. The CDR3, as DNA: TGTGCCAGCAGCTCCGGCGGGGAATGGGACATTCAGTACTTC. This encodes CASSSGGEWDIQYF.